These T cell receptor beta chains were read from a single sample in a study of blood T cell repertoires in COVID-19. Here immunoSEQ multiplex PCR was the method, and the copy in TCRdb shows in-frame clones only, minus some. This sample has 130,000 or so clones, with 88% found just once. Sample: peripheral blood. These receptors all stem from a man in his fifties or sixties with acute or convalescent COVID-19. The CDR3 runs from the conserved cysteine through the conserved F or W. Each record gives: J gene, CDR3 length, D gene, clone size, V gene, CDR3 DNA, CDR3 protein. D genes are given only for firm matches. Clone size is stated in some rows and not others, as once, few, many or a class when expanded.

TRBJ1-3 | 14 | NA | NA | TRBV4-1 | TGCGCCAGCAGCCAGGCGGTTGCTGGAAACACCATATATTTT | CASSQAVAGNTIYF
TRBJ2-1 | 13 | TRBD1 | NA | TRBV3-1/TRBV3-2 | TGTGCCAGCAGCCTGGACAGGGGCAATGAGCAGTTCTTC | CASSLDRGNEQFF
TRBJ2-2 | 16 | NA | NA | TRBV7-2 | TGTGCCAGCAGTCCAGACAGGCCGCCGAACACCGGGGAGCTGTTTTTT | CASSPDRPPNTGELFF
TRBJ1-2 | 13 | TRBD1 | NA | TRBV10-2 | TGCGCCAGCAGGGGGACAGGGTTTGGTGGCTACACCTTC | CASRGTGFGGYTF
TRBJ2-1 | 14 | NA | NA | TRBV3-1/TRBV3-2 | TGTGCCAGCAGCCATCTAGGGACTCCAAATGTAGAGTTCTTC | CASSHLGTPNVEFF
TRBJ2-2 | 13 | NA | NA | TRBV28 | TGTGCCAGCAACCCTACGAACACCGGGGAGCTGTTTTTT | CASNPTNTGELFF
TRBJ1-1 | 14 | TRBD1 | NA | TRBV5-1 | TGCGCCTCTTCACCGGGACAGGGGAACACTGAAGCTTTCTTT | CASSPGQGNTEAFF
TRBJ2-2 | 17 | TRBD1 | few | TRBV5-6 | TGTGCCAGCAGCCCTCCTCCCGGGACAGGGGTCCCCGGGGAGCTGTTTTTT | CASSPPPGTGVPGELFF
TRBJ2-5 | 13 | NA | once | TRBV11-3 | TGTGCCAGCAGCTTAGACAGCCAGGGGACCCAGTACTTC | CASSLDSQGTQYF
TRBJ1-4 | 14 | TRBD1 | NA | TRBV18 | TGTGCCAGCTCACGGGACAGGGAGAGTGAAAAACTGTTTTTT | CASSRDRESEKLFF
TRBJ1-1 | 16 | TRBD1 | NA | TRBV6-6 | TGTGCCAGCAGTTACTCGGGACAGGGGGCGGAGGCTGAAGCTTTCTTT | CASSYSGQGAEAEAFF
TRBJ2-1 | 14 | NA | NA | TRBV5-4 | TGTGCCAGCAGCTTTGGTGGAGGCTACAATGAGCAGTTCTTC | CASSFGGGYNEQFF